These 17 T cell receptor beta chains were all obtained from the same sample, sequenced in a study of blood T cell repertoires in COVID-19. Profiled with immunoSEQ multiplex PCR; TCRdb holds only in-frame clones, not every one. The data show 80,000 or so clones, almost 85% seen once. The sequencing sample was made of peripheral blood. These receptors all stem from a man aged 55 to 70 with acute or convalescent COVID-19.

The rearrangement uses TRBV11-2 and TRBJ1-6; D not resolved. V was trimmed by 4 bases and J by 9 bases, leaving 13 bases between them. The CDR3 loop spans 14 amino acids. In germline, CDR1 is SGHAT, CDR2 FQNNGV. The CDR3, as DNA: TGTGCCAGCAGCTCCGATCCAGGCAGTTCACCCCTCCACTTT. It specifies CASSSDPGSSPLHF.

The gene calls are TRBV27 and TRBJ2-2; possibly TRBD1 for D (5 bases). V was cut by 7 bases and J by 0 bases, with 12 bases left in between. This CDR3 contains 15 residues. Germline V gene sequence: CDR1 MNHEY, CDR2 SMNVEV (reference sequence). The DNA of the CDR3 is TGTGCCAGCAAAATCGACAGCGCGAACACCGGGGAGCTGTTTTTT. Protein sequence: CASKIDSANTGELFF.

The chain links TRBV6-1 to TRBJ2-1, with 15 bases fitting TRBD2. The CDR3 runs 16 residues. Per germline, CDR1 MNHNS and CDR2 SASEGT. V lost 5 bases, J lost 9 bases, and 8 bases stayed unmatched. The CDR3 region is CASSKVPGLAGGEQFF. The CDR3 DNA follows: TGTGCCAGCAGTAAAGTTCCGGGACTAGCGGGAGGTGAGCAGTTCTTC.

V gene TRBV24-1 combines with J gene TRBJ1-2; D is undetermined. The germline CDR1 and CDR2 sequences are KGHDR and SFDVKD. CDR3 size: 14 residues. Trimming shortened V by 7 bases and J by 2 bases, and 13 bases separated the two germline ends. CDR3 bases: TGTGCCACCAGCCGGAGCGGGGTAAACTATGGCTACACCTTC. Amino acid sequence: CATSRSGVNYGYTF.

The table lists this clone with a count of one. CDR3 loop: CASSLGLAGEDTQYF. CDR3 DNA: TGCGCCAGCAGCCTAGGACTAGCGGGAGAGGATACGCAGTATTTT. V gene TRBV10-1 combines with J gene TRBJ2-3; 13 bases fit TRBD2. The CDR3 length is 15 residues. Germline CDR1 reads WNHNN; CDR2 reads SYGVQD (reference sequence). J was trimmed by 6 bases and V by 6 bases; bases with no gene match: 6.

This clone showed up just once. V gene TRBV3-1 (or the pseudogene TRBV3-2) combines with J gene TRBJ2-3; no reliable D call. V lost 6 bases to trimming and J lost 7 bases, with 11 bases between them. This CDR3 spans 12 amino acids. The V gene's germline CDR1 is LGHDT and CDR2 YNNKEL (reference sequence). CDR3 protein: CASSPASYTQYF. In DNA, the CDR3 is TGTGCCAGCAGTCCGGCTAGTTATACGCAGTATTTT.

The chain is built from TRBV6-5 and TRBJ1-5; a weak D match, TRBD1 (5 bases). CDR3 length: 16 residues. Germline lookup yields CDR1 MNHEY and CDR2 SVGAGI. Trimming left V 2 bases short and J 2 bases short, with 13 bases between. The CDR3 sequence is CASSYGLPGGNQPQHF. DNA for the CDR3: TGTGCCAGCAGTTACGGCCTTCCGGGGGGCAATCAGCCCCAGCATTTT.

The rearrangement links TRBV28 to TRBJ2-7, with 9 bases that match TRBD2. Per germline, CDR1 MDHEN and CDR2 SYDVKM. The J segment lost 12 bases and the V segment lost 4 bases, leaving 16 bases of the junction unmatched. The CDR3 has 15 amino acids. CDR3 amino acids: CASSSSDGAGGTPYF. The CDR3 DNA reads as TGTGCCAGCAGTTCATCAGATGGGGCGGGAGGGACACCGTACTTC.

The chain combines TRBV7-9 with TRBJ2-2, with unresolved D. Trimming removed 1 base from V and 4 bases from J, with 7 bases in between. The length of the CDR3 is 14 residues. CDR1 and CDR2 from the germline V gene are SEHNR and FQNEAQ (reference sequence). The CDR3 loop is CASSLDVLTGELFF. DNA of the CDR3: TGTGCCAGCAGCTTAGATGTCCTCACCGGGGAGCTGTTTTTT. The whole variable domain, filled in from reference TRBV7-9 and TRBJ2-2, reads DTGVSQNPRHKITKRGQNVTFRCDPISEHNRLYWYRQTLGQGPEFLTYFQNEAQLEKSRLLSDRFSAERPKGSFSTLEIQRTEQGDSAMYLCASSLDVLTGELFFGEGSRLTVL.

The rearrangement uses TRBV7-8 and TRBJ2-7; TRBD1 agrees at 7 bases. CDR3 length: 15 residues. Trimming took 5 bases from V and 0 from J; bases not matched to a gene: 7. Germline V gives CDR1 SGHVS, CDR2 FQNEAQ. The CDR3 spells CASSLDRSSSYEQYF. For the CDR3, the DNA is TGTGCCAGCAGCCTGGACAGGTCTAGCTCCTACGAGCAGTACTTC.

The J gene is TRBJ1-4, the V gene TRBV19; perhaps TRBD1 as D (5 bases). Germline lookup yields CDR1 LNHDA and CDR2 SQIVND (reference sequence). This CDR3 region has 15 residues. Trimming pared 6 bases from V and 3 bases from J, leaving 14 bases between. The CDR3 DNA is TGTGCCAGTAGACTTAGGGGATTATCTAATGAAAAACTGTTTTTT. Protein sequence: CASRLRGLSNEKLFF.

The chain employs TRBV5-1 and TRBJ1-2; TRBD1 is a possible D gene (6 bases). The germline V gene has CDR1 SGHRS and CDR2 YFSETQ. This CDR3 spans 15 amino acids. V lost 1 base and J lost 3, with 13 bases in between. CDR3 loop: CASSLSWAGDYGYTF. DNA for the CDR3: TGCGCCAGCAGCTTGTCGTGGGCAGGGGACTATGGCTACACCTTC. Drawing the rest from reference TRBV5-1 and TRBJ1-2, the complete variable domain is KAGVTQTPRYLIKTRGQQVTLSCSPISGHRSVSWYQQTPGQGLQFLFEYFSETQRNKGNFPGRFSGRQFSNSRSEMNVSTLELGDSALYLCASSLSWAGDYGYTFGSGTRLTVV.

The CDR3 reads CASSPPAPGSHIYGYTF. CDR3 coding DNA: TGTGCCAGCTCACCACCGGCCCCGGGATCCCACATCTATGGCTACACCTTC. The chain carries TRBV18 and TRBJ1-2, with D unresolved. This CDR3 is built from 17 residues. CDR1 KGHSH and CDR2 LQKENI come from the germline V gene. V was shortened by 0 bases and J by 4 bases, with 18 bases between the two germline ends.

The rearrangement joins TRBV16 to TRBJ1-2; 7 bases fit TRBD1. CDR1 and CDR2 from the germline V gene are KGHSY and FQNENV. The J segment lost 6 bases and the V segment lost 1 base, leaving 8 bases of the junction unmatched. The CDR3 has 15 residues. The CDR3 sequence: CASSQYIRGQNGYTF. DNA of the CDR3: TGTGCCAGCAGCCAATATATTAGGGGGCAGAATGGCTACACCTTC. Complete variable domain (other parts from reference TRBV16 and TRBJ1-2): GEEVAQTPKHLVRGEGQKAKLYCAPIKGHSYVFWYQQVLKNEFKFLISFQNENVFDETGMPKERFSAKCLPNSPCSLEIQATKLEDSAVYFCASSQYIRGQNGYTFGSGTRLTVV.

J is TRBJ2-7 and V is TRBV7-2, with D possibly being TRBD2 (6 bases). There are 14 residues in the CDR3. V was shortened by 5 bases and J by 6 bases, with 17 bases between the two germline ends. Germline V gene data show CDR1 as SGHTA and CDR2 as FQGNSA. CDR3 loop: CASSLTGTPAEQYF. CDR3 in DNA: TGTGCCAGCAGCCTCACCGGGACTCCTGCCGAGCAGTACTTC.

V gene TRBV4-1 combines with J gene TRBJ2-7; a weak D match, TRBD1 (5 bases). Germline V gene data show CDR1 as MGHRA and CDR2 as YSYEKL. Trimming shortened V by 3 bases and J by 3 bases, and 12 bases separated the two germline ends. The CDR3 runs 14 residues. The CDR3 region is CASSHPGFNYEQYF. The CDR3 DNA follows: TGCGCCAGCAGCCACCCAGGGTTTAACTACGAGCAGTACTTC.

The chain joins TRBV6-5 to TRBJ1-6, with D unclear. V dropped 7 bases and J dropped 5 bases, with 12 bases sitting between them. Germline lookup yields CDR1 MNHEY and CDR2 SVGAGI. This CDR3 spans 14 amino acids. CDR3: CASTPRGNNSPLHF. The CDR3 DNA sequence: TGTGCCAGCACTCCGAGAGGCAATAATTCACCCCTCCACTTT.